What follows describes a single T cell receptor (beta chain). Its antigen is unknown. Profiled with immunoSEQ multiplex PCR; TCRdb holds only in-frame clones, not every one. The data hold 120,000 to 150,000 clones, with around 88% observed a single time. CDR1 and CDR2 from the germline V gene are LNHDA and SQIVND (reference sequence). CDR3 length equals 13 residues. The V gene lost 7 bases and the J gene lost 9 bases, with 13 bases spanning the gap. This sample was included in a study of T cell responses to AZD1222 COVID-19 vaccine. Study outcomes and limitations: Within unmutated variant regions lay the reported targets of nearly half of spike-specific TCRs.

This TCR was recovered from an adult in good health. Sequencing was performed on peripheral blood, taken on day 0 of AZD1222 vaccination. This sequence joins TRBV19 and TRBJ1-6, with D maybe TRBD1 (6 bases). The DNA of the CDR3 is TGTGCCAGTACTGCAAGGGACACTTCACCCCTCCACTTT. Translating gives CASTARDTSPLHF.